This entry describes one T cell receptor (beta chain). What it recognizes is unknown. The sample originates from a study of T-cell reconstitution after alpha-beta-depleted transplantation in children. The study, taken as a whole, reports: It was reported that alpha-beta T cells came from several hundred expanded graft clones (about two months after transplant). A year post-transplant, T-cell counts and diversity derived mostly from newly produced T cells. Several patients had high TCRbeta diversity at day 60; it came from surviving recipient T cells and thymic progenitors.

Library preparation (for TCRbeta) was performed with unique molecular identifiers. TCRdb processed the PCR reads anew with MiXCR; each CDR3 protein has one entry. Of around 250,000 distinct CDR3 sequences listed, 25% are singletons. Germline V gene data show CDR1 as MDHEN and CDR2 as SYDVKM. V was pared by 3 bases and J by 1 base, with 12 bases between. The CDR3 sequence is 15 residues long. This rearrangement joins TRBV28 to TRBJ1-1, with D possibly being TRBD1 (5 bases). This specimen consisted of PBMCs, obtained before TCRalphabeta/CD19-depleted stem cell transplant. This TCR came from a girl aged 2-15 years with Fanconi anemia, due to receive a stem cell transplant. The CDR3 DNA reads as TGTGCCAGCAGTTTGGCAGGGTCGGGGAACACTGAAGCTTTCTTT. Protein product: CASSLAGSGNTEAFF.